This T cell receptor beta chain was retrieved from a study of cytomegalovirus exposure and HLA in healthy donors. Germline V gene data show CDR1 as SEHNR and CDR2 as FQNEAQ (reference sequence). The CDR3 has 13 amino acids. V lost 2 bases, J lost 5 bases, and 9 bases lay in between. PCR amplification relied on 60 Vbeta primers (plus 13 Jbeta primers). TCRdb's table, derived via immunoSEQ multiplex PCR, lists solely in-frame clones and lacks some. The sample lists some 200,000 clones, about two thirds occurring once. The TCR was taken from a man in his forties or fifties in good health and CMV-seropositive. Sequencing used PBMCs. The chain carries TRBV7-9 and TRBJ1-1, with a tentative D call TRBD1 (6 bases). CDR3 protein: CASSLNRETEAFF. The CDR3 coding sequence is TGTGCCAGCAGCTTAAACAGGGAGACTGAAGCTTTCTTT.